Detailed here is one T cell receptor (beta chain). Its antigen is unidentified. This sample is drawn from a study of T cell responses to AZD1222 COVID-19 vaccine. The data were produced by immunoSEQ multiplex PCR, yet TCRdb's version contains in-frame clones alone and is incomplete. The sample yields approximately 80,000 clones, 70% to 90% seen once. Study-level points and caveats: Of the AZD1222 recipients, only 5 or 6 were seropositive at baseline.

This specimen was peripheral blood, taken 28 days after the second AZD1222 dose. The TCR was taken from an adult who received the AZD1222 COVID-19 vaccine.

The CDR3 reads CASSFDGRDFQPQHF. The CDR3 DNA reads TGTGCCAGCAGCTTTGACGGAAGAGATTTTCAGCCCCAGCATTTT. This chain connects TRBV7-2 to TRBJ1-5; D remains ambiguous. This CDR3 has 15 residues. Germline V CDR1 and CDR2: SGHTA, FQGNSA. Between the trimmed V and J ends, which lost 3 bases and 6 bases, there was a span of 15 bases. The complete variable domain, with remaining parts taken from reference TRBV7-2 and TRBJ1-5, reads GAGVSQSPSNKVTEKGKDVELRCDPISGHTALYWYRQSLGQGLEFLIYFQGNSAPDKSGLPSDRFSAERTGGSVSTLTIQRTQQEDSAVYLCASSFDGRDFQPQHFGDGTRLSIL.